One T cell receptor (beta chain) is described in this entry. Antigen specificity is unknown. This record belongs to a study of CD8 T cells in ankylosing spondylitis. TCRdb passed the 5' RACE reads through MiXCR, listing each CDR3 protein once. This table holds 230,000 or so distinct CDR3 sequences, approximately 24% found once. Findings of the study overall: Ankylosing spondylitis blood appeared to be characterized by a TCR beta motif of under ten highly homologous variants. Significant enrichment of disease-linked clones was reportedly seen in matched ankylosing spondylitis synovial fluid.

Trimming took 3 bases from V and 9 from J, leaving 18 bases between them. CDR3 length: 14 residues. The receptor's source is a male donor with ankylosing spondylitis or in good health (not recorded which). The specimen was blood, either unsorted or a sorted T cell fraction (not recorded which). This rearrangement joins TRBV12-3 or TRBV12-4 to TRBJ2-7; D possibly matches TRBD1 or TRBD2 (6 bases each). CDR3 sequence: CASSFTGDTMRQYF. The CDR3 DNA sequence: TGTGCCAGCAGTTTTACGGGGGACACGATGCGGCAGTACTTC.